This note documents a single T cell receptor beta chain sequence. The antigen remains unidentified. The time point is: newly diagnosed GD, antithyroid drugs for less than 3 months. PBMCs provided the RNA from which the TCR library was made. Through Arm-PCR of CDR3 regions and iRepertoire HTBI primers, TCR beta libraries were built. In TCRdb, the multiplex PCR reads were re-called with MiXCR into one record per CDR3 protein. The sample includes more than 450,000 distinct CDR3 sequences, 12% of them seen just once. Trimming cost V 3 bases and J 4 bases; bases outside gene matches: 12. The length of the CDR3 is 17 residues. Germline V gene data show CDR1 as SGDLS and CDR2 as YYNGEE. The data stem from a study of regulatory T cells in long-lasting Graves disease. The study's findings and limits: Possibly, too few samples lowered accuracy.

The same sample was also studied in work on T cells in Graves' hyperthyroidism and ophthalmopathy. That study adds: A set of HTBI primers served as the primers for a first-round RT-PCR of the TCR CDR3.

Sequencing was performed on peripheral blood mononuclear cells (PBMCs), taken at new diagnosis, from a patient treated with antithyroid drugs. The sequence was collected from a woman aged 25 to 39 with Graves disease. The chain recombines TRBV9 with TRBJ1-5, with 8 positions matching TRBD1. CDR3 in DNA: TGTGCCAGCAGCGACCTCGTCGGACAGGGACGGAATCAGCCCCAGCATTTT. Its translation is CASSDLVGQGRNQPQHF.